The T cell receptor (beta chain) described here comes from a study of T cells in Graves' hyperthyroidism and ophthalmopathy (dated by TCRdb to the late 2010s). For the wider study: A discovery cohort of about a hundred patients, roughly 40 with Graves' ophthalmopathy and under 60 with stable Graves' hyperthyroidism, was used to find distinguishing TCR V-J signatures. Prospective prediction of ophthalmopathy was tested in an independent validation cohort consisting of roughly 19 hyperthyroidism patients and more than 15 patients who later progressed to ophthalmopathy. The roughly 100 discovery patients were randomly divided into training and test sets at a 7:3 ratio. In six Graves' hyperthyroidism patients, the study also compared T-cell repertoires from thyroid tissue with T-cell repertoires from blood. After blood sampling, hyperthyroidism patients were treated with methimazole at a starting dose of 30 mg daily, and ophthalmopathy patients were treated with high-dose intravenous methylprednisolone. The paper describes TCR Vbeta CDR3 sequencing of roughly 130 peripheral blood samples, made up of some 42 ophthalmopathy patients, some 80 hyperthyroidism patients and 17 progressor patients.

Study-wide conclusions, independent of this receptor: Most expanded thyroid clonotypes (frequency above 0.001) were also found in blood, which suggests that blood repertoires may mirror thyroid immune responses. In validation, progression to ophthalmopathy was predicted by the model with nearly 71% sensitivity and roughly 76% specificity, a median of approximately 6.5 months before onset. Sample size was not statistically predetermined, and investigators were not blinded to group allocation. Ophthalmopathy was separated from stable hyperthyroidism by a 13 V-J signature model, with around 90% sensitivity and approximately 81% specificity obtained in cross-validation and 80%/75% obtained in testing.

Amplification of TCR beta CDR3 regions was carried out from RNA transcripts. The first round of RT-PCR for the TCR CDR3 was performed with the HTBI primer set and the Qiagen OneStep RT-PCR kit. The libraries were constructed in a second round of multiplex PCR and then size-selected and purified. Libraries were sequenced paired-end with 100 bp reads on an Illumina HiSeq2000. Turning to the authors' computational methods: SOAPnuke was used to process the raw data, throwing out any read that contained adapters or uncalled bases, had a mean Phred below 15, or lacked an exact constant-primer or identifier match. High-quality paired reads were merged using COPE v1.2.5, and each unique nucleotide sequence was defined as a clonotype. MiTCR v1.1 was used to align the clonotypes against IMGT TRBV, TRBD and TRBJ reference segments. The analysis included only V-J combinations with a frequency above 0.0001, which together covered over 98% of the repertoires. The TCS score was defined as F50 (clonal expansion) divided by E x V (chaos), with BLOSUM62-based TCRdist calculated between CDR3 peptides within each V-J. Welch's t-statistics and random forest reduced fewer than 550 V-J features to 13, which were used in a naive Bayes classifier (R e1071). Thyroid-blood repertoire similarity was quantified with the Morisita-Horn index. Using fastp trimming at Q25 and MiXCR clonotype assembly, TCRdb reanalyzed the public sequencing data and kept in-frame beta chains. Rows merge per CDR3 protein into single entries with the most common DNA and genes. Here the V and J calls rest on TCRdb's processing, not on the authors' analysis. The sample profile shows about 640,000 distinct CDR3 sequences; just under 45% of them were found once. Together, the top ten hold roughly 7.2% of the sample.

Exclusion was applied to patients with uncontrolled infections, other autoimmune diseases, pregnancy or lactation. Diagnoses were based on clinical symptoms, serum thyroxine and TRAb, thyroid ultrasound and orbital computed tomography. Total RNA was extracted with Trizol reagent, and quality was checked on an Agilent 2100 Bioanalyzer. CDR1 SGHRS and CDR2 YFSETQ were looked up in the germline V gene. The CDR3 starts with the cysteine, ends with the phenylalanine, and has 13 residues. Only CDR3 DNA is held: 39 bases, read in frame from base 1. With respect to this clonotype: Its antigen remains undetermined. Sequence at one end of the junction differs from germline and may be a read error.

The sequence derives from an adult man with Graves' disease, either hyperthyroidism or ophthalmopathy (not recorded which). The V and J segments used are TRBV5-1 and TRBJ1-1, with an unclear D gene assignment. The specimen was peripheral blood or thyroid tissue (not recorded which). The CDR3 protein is CASSLEARKEAFF. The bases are TGCGCCAGCAGCTTGGAAGCCCGGAAGGAAGCCTTCTTT.